Reported below is one T cell receptor (beta chain). Its antigen is unidentified. After re-calling the 5' RACE reads, TCRdb lists one entry per CDR3 protein, DNA absent. The table for this sample gives 150,000 to 200,000 distinct CDR3 sequences. This CDR3 comprises 15 residues. CDR1 DFQATT and CDR2 SNEGSKA come from the germline V gene (reference sequence). Without any T cell sorting, total RNA was isolated from whole blood. These data are taken from a study of monozygotic twins with inflammatory bowel disease. Findings and limits, study-wide: Relative to healthy twins, IBD patients had fewer clonotypes in common with others, a gap that was especially apparent with disease activity.

The sequenced sample was blood. This chain connects TRBV20-1 to TRBJ1-4; the TCRdb D gene call, TRBD1, has no DNA to confirm it. The receptor comes from a human donor with ulcerative colitis or Crohn's disease, or a healthy co-twin of an affected twin (not recorded which). The CDR3 sequence: CSASAQGPANEKLFF.